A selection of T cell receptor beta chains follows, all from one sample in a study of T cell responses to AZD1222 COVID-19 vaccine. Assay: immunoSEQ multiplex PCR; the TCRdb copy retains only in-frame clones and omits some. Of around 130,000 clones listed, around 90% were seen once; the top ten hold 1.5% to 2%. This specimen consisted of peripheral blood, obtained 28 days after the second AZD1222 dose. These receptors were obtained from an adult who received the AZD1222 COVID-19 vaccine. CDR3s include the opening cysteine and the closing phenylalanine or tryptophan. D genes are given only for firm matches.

CDR3aa: CASSPRGLGYGYTF; len: 14; j_gene: TRBJ1-2; d_gene: TRBD1; v_gene: TRBV27
CDR3aa: CASSEDSNTEAFF; len: 13; j_gene: TRBJ1-1; d_gene: -; v_gene: TRBV13
CDR3aa: CASSPPSSGGATDTQYF; len: 17; j_gene: TRBJ2-3; d_gene: TRBD2; v_gene: TRBV18
CDR3aa: CASSGRVEAFF; len: 11; j_gene: TRBJ1-1; d_gene: -; v_gene: TRBV19
CDR3aa: CASSSRAVGAYNEQFF; len: 16; j_gene: TRBJ2-1; d_gene: -; v_gene: TRBV21-1
CDR3aa: CASSPHGGAIDYGYTF; len: 16; j_gene: TRBJ1-2; d_gene: -; v_gene: TRBV9
CDR3aa: CASSPRWNTGELFF; len: 14; j_gene: TRBJ2-2; d_gene: -; v_gene: TRBV7-6
CDR3aa: CASSNDRLYSGANVLTF; len: 17; j_gene: TRBJ2-6; d_gene: -; v_gene: TRBV27
CDR3aa: CASRGVFYEQYF; len: 12; j_gene: TRBJ2-7; d_gene: -; v_gene: TRBV2
CDR3aa: CASSAGHGNQPQHF; len: 14; j_gene: TRBJ1-5; d_gene: -; v_gene: TRBV9
CDR3aa: CASSFLAGGNEQFF; len: 14; j_gene: TRBJ2-1; d_gene: -; v_gene: TRBV5-1
CDR3aa: CASSLTRTSHEQFF; len: 14; j_gene: TRBJ2-1; d_gene: TRBD2; v_gene: TRBV7-3
CDR3aa: CAWTLSGGISNQPQHF; len: 16; j_gene: TRBJ1-5; d_gene: -; v_gene: TRBV30
CDR3aa: CAISAMGETEAFF; len: 13; j_gene: TRBJ1-1; d_gene: -; v_gene: TRBV10-3
CDR3aa: CASSLDTGFHNEQFF; len: 15; j_gene: TRBJ2-1; d_gene: -; v_gene: TRBV5-1
CDR3aa: CSVEQASSGNTIYF; len: 14; j_gene: TRBJ1-3; d_gene: -; v_gene: TRBV29-1
CDR3aa: CASSISPGTNSYEQYF; len: 16; j_gene: TRBJ2-7; d_gene: -; v_gene: TRBV5-1
CDR3aa: CASRPTSTGERTEAFF; len: 16; j_gene: TRBJ1-1; d_gene: -; v_gene: TRBV7-9
CDR3aa: CASSGGSGYTF; len: 11; j_gene: TRBJ1-2; d_gene: -; v_gene: TRBV9
CDR3aa: CSARSGGKAFF; len: 11; j_gene: TRBJ1-1; d_gene: -; v_gene: TRBV20-1
CDR3aa: CASSLWTSGQETQYF; len: 15; j_gene: TRBJ2-5; d_gene: TRBD2; v_gene: TRBV7-2
CDR3aa: CASSDTGFNYGYTF; len: 14; j_gene: TRBJ1-2; d_gene: -; v_gene: TRBV2
CDR3aa: CASSLVRTNTEAFF; len: 14; j_gene: TRBJ1-1; d_gene: -; v_gene: TRBV7-9
CDR3aa: CASSIGRQGQFF; len: 12; j_gene: TRBJ2-1; d_gene: TRBD1; v_gene: TRBV19
CDR3aa: CASSPKQGSGNTIYF; len: 15; j_gene: TRBJ1-3; d_gene: -; v_gene: TRBV18
CDR3aa: CASSLSPSPLHF; len: 12; j_gene: TRBJ1-6; d_gene: -; v_gene: TRBV12-3/TRBV12-4
CDR3aa: CAWSVGELADTQYF; len: 14; j_gene: TRBJ2-3; d_gene: -; v_gene: TRBV30
CDR3aa: CASSPLAGGEGGYTF; len: 15; j_gene: TRBJ1-2; d_gene: TRBD1; v_gene: TRBV7-2
CDR3aa: CASSPDREYSNQPQHF; len: 16; j_gene: TRBJ1-5; d_gene: TRBD1; v_gene: TRBV19
CDR3aa: CACTGGRNTEAFF; len: 13; j_gene: TRBJ1-1; d_gene: TRBD1; v_gene: TRBV30
CDR3aa: CASSAWTGNYGYTF; len: 14; j_gene: TRBJ1-2; d_gene: -; v_gene: TRBV9
CDR3aa: CASSYDGLAKNIQYF; len: 15; j_gene: TRBJ2-4; d_gene: -; v_gene: TRBV6-2/TRBV6-3